This T cell receptor beta chain was retrieved from a study of human T cells and chemical hapten exposure. Regarding time point: patch test 1, 2 weeks after DPC sensitization. The treatment here: therapeutic diphenylcyclopropenone sensitization with weekly scalp DPC. A single record per CDR3 protein comes from TCRdb applying MiXCR to the RACE reads. The sample consists of 150,000 or so distinct CDR3 sequences, more than 14% of them appearing once. The CDR3 contains 14 residues. Germline CDR1 is SEHNR and CDR2 is FQNEAQ (reference sequence). The germline V and J ends were trimmed by 11 bases and 0 bases, with 16 bases remaining between them.

Sample: whole blood, taken in connection with sensitization to the hapten diphenylcyclopropenone (DPC). V is TRBV7-9 and J is TRBJ1-1, with D possibly TRBD1 on 5 matching bases. This receptor was identified in a woman in her 30s with alopecia areata. Some clones in this sample may be carry-over from other donors' samples. CDR3 amino acids: CAPGGGKMNTEAFF. The CDR3 region has the DNA TGTGCCCCCGGGGGGGGGAAGATGAACACTGAAGCTTTCTTT.